What follows are 32 T cell receptor beta chains derived from one specimen sequenced in a study of blood T cell repertoires in COVID-19. TCRdb's table, derived via immunoSEQ multiplex PCR, lists solely in-frame clones and lacks some. The sample consists of about 330,000 clones, approximately 89% of them appearing once. The sample taken for sequencing was PBMCs or T cells enriched from blood (not recorded which). The receptors stem from a woman aged 25-40 years who had recovered from COVID-19.

V usage is TRBV25-1 and J usage is TRBJ2-1; 9 bases are a match to TRBD1. The CDR3 consists of 17 residues. Germline assignment: CDR1 MGHDK and CDR2 SYGVNS. The J segment lost 6 bases and the V segment lost 4 bases, leaving 13 bases of the junction unmatched. The CDR3 here is CASSGEWGQGSGNEQFF. The CDR3 coding sequence is TGTGCCAGCAGTGGGGAGTGGGGACAGGGTTCGGGCAATGAGCAGTTCTTC.

The V call is TRBV10-3, the J call TRBJ1-5, with D perhaps TRBD1 (5 bases). Germline CDR1 reads ENHRY; CDR2 reads SYGVKD. The CDR3 totals 15 residues. V was cut by 0 bases and J by 6 bases, with 12 bases left in between. Here the CDR3 DNA reads TGTGCCATCAGTGAGTCGGAGGGGAGAGGTCAGCCCCAGCATTTT. Protein sequence: CAISESEGRGQPQHF.

V usage is TRBV9 and J usage is TRBJ1-5; D gene uncertain. This CDR3 comprises 15 residues. Trimming shortened V by 0 bases and J by 5 bases, and 12 bases separated the two germline ends. Germline CDR1 reads SGDLS; CDR2 reads YYNGEE. As DNA, the CDR3 is TGTGCCAGCAGCGTAGCGGGGAGCCTGGATCAGCCCCAGCATTTT. This codes for CASSVAGSLDQPQHF. The variable domain in full, completed from reference TRBV9 and TRBJ1-5, reads DSGVTQTPKHLITATGQRVTLRCSPRSGDLSVYWYQQSLDQGLQFLIQYYNGEERAKGNILERFSAQQFPDLHSELNLSSLELGDSALYFCASSVAGSLDQPQHFGDGTRLSIL.

This chain joins TRBV29-1 and TRBJ2-7; 10 bases are shared with TRBD1. The CDR3 extends over 14 amino acids. V shed 2 bases, J shed 4 bases, and the junction held 5 bases outside the gene matches. Germline loops: CDR1 SQVTM, CDR2 ANQGSEA. In DNA, the CDR3 is TGCAGCGTTGAACTCAGGACAGGGGGTTACGAGCAGTACTTC. Protein sequence: CSVELRTGGYEQYF.

The chain is built from TRBV19 and TRBJ1-5; D remains ambiguous. The CDR3 is made up of 13 amino acids. V was cut by 6 bases and J by 3 bases, with 9 bases left in between. Per the germline V gene, CDR1 is LNHDA and CDR2 is SQIVND (reference sequence). DNA for the CDR3: TGTGCCAGTAGGGAGGGAGTCAATCAGCCCCAGCATTTT. Its translation: CASREGVNQPQHF.

The chain employs TRBV11-2 and TRBJ1-6, with D possibly matching TRBD1 (5 bases). The ends were cut back, 4 bases at V and 8 bases at J, with 6 bases in the middle. This CDR3 spans 12 amino acids. Germline assignment: CDR1 SGHAT and CDR2 FQNNGV. The CDR3 sequence is CASSSRDSPLHF. The CDR3, as DNA: TGTGCCAGCAGCTCCAGGGATTCACCCCTCCACTTT.

This chain joins TRBV3-1 (or the pseudogene TRBV3-2) and TRBJ2-4, with TRBD1 matching over 7 bases. This CDR3 has 17 amino acids. The junction had 12 bases not matched to a gene; V was cut back by 5 bases and J by 2 bases. CDR1 and CDR2 (germline): LGHDT, YNNKEL (reference sequence). The CDR3 nucleotides are TGTGCCAGCAGCGCCCGTGACAGGGTTGGGACCAAAAACATTCAGTACTTC. Its protein is CASSARDRVGTKNIQYF.

The chain joins TRBV7-9 to TRBJ2-2; D is possibly TRBD1 (6 bases). Trimming stripped 5 bases from V and 4 bases from J, with 17 bases between. Germline values: CDR1 SEHNR, CDR2 FQNEAQ (reference sequence). The CDR3 totals 16 residues. CDR3 region: CASSTLTGRGTGELFF. CDR3 nucleotide sequence: TGTGCCAGCAGCACTCTCACAGGGCGAGGCACCGGGGAGCTGTTTTTT.

This chain connects TRBV5-5 to TRBJ1-1; perhaps TRBD1 as D (5 bases). V was cut by 4 bases and J by 0 bases, with 16 bases left in between. Germline lookup yields CDR1 SGHKS and CDR2 YYEKEE (reference sequence). The CDR3 is 16 residues long. Here the CDR3 reads CASSAESGQVNTEAFF. DNA of the CDR3: TGTGCCAGCAGCGCTGAATCTGGACAAGTGAACACTGAAGCTTTCTTT.

The chain recombines TRBV5-1 with TRBJ2-3; 10 bases are shared with TRBD2. V gave up 1 base and J gave up 2 bases; unmatched junction bases: 4. The CDR3 runs 16 residues. From germline, CDR1 is SGHRS and CDR2 YFSETQ. CDR3 sequence: CASSLNLAGATDTQYF. The CDR3 DNA reads TGCGCCAGCAGCTTGAATCTAGCGGGGGCCACAGATACGCAGTATTTT. Complete variable domain (other parts from reference TRBV5-1 and TRBJ2-3): KAGVTQTPRYLIKTRGQQVTLSCSPISGHRSVSWYQQTPGQGLQFLFEYFSETQRNKGNFPGRFSGRQFSNSRSEMNVSTLELGDSALYLCASSLNLAGATDTQYFGPGTRLTVL.

This clone was observed once. The V and J genes are TRBV2 and TRBJ1-2; TRBD1 might be the D (6 bases). CDR1 is SNHLY, CDR2 FYNNEI, per germline. The CDR3 consists of 14 residues. Trimming removed 7 bases at V and 6 bases at J, with 18 bases between. The CDR3 loop is CASTFSPGQNGYTF. The DNA for the CDR3 is TGTGCCAGCACCTTTTCACCGGGACAAAATGGCTACACCTTC.

CDR3 in DNA: TGTGCCAGCAGTCCAACGAGGAGATACGAGCAGTACTTC. It yields the protein CASSPTRRYEQYF. The gene calls are TRBV4-2 and TRBJ2-7; D call uncertain. CDR3 size: 13 residues. The germline V gene has CDR1 LGHNA and CDR2 YNFKEQ. With 6 bases removed from V and 4 bases from J, the gap between germline ends came to 13 bases.

Here the CDR3 reads CASSPAQRQGWAKNIQYF. The CDR3 DNA follows: TGTGCCAGCAGCCCAGCTCAACGTCAGGGGTGGGCCAAAAACATTCAGTACTTC. V gene TRBV14 combines with J gene TRBJ2-4; D might be TRBD1 (6 bases). Germline CDR1 is SGHDN and CDR2 is FVKESK. This CDR3 has 18 amino acids. V lost 4 bases and J 1 base, leaving 20 bases between the germline ends.

With regard to this clone: One base away lies a much larger clone, so this may be a sequencing read error. The same CDR3 arises from other DNA sequences in this sample as well. The gene calls are TRBV12-3 or TRBV12-4 and TRBJ2-5; D ambiguous. With 6 bases removed from V and 1 base from J, the gap between germline ends came to 3 bases. The CDR3 sequence is 11 residues long. The CDR3 region is CASSLQETQYF. The CDR3 DNA sequence: TGTGCCAGCAGCCTCCAAGAGACCCAGTACTTC.

This clone was found a few times. This chain connects TRBV7-9 to TRBJ2-5, with D possibly TRBD2 on 6 matching bases. V was clipped by 2 bases and J by 3 bases, with 7 bases between them. CDR1 is SEHNR, CDR2 FQNEAQ, per germline (reference sequence). This CDR3 is built from 13 residues. The CDR3 DNA reads as TGTGCCAGCAGCTTAACGGGGGAAGAGACCCAGTACTTC. This sequence encodes CASSLTGEETQYF.

The chain links TRBV25-1 to TRBJ1-5; D is possibly TRBD1 (5 bases). Looked up from germline, CDR1 is MGHDK and CDR2 is SYGVNS. This CDR3 comprises 17 residues. With 3 bases removed from V and 4 bases from J, the gap between germline ends came to 19 bases. The CDR3 spells CASSEPSPGGKNQPQHF. In nucleotides, the CDR3 is TGTGCCAGCAGTGAGCCATCCCCGGGGGGGAAGAATCAGCCCCAGCATTTT.

The chain is built from TRBV27 and TRBJ1-4; D not resolved. The CDR3 is 17 amino acids. Germline V gene data show CDR1 as MNHEY and CDR2 as SMNVEV (reference sequence). Deletions cut 7 bases from V and 1 base from J, with 19 bases between. In DNA, the CDR3 is TGTGCCAGCACCCCCTCGGTCCGGACTGTAACTAATGAAAAACTGTTTTTT. Its protein is CASTPSVRTVTNEKLFF.

The J gene is TRBJ1-2, the V gene TRBV19; D is uncertain. The CDR3 totals 12 residues. Germline CDR1 LNHDA, CDR2 SQIVND (reference sequence). V was cut by 3 bases and J by 0 bases, with 2 bases left in between. The CDR3 region is CASSITNYGYTF. The DNA of the CDR3 is TGTGCCAGTAGTATCACTAACTATGGCTACACCTTC.

The V gene is TRBV14, the J gene TRBJ1-2; maybe TRBD1 (5 bases). The CDR3 loop spans 14 amino acids. Trimming left V 4 bases short and J 8 bases short, with 17 bases between. In germline, CDR1 is SGHDN, CDR2 FVKESK. The CDR3 here is CASSPDRDWQGYTF. CDR3 bases: TGTGCCAGCAGCCCGGACCGGGACTGGCAAGGCTACACCTTC. Looking up the rest from reference TRBV14 and TRBJ1-2 gives the full variable domain: EAGVTQFPSHSVIEKGQTVTLRCDPISGHDNLYWYRRVMGKEIKFLLHFVKESKQDESGMPNNRFLAERTGGTYSTLKVQPAELEDSGVYFCASSPDRDWQGYTFGSGTRLTVV.

This clone was detected a few times. V usage is TRBV13 and J usage is TRBJ2-2; D is unclear. Germline V gene lookup returns CDR1 PRHDT and CDR2 FYEKMQ (reference sequence). The CDR3 sequence is 11 residues long. Trimming took 7 bases from V and 4 from J, leaving 4 bases between them. The CDR3 reads CASTSTGELFF. CDR3 coding DNA: TGTGCCAGCACCAGCACCGGGGAGCTGTTTTTT.

V and J are TRBV6-2 or TRBV6-3 and TRBJ1-2, with no clear D. Germline V lookup: CDR1 MNHEY, CDR2 SVGEGT. The CDR3 is 14 amino acids. V shed 4 bases and J shed 4 bases, with 13 bases lying between them. CDR3 coding DNA: TGTGCCAGCAGTTCCTCCGTTATACTCTATGGCTACACCTTC. Translated, it gives CASSSSVILYGYTF.

The rearrangement uses TRBV6-6 and TRBJ1-4, with D possibly TRBD1 on 6 matching bases. CDR1 MNHNY and CDR2 SVGAGI come from the germline V gene (reference sequence). The CDR3 is made up of 14 amino acids. Trimming removed 5 bases at V and 8 bases at J, with 15 bases between. DNA for the CDR3: TGTGCCAGCAGTCGGTCAGGGGACGTAGAAAAACTGTTTTTT. Translating it yields CASSRSGDVEKLFF.

The rearrangement uses TRBV2 and TRBJ2-3, with 9 bases matching TRBD1. Germline V lookup: CDR1 SNHLY, CDR2 FYNNEI. The CDR3 length is 14 residues. The junction had 9 bases not matched to a gene; V was cut back by 10 bases and J by 4 bases. The CDR3 here is CATDRGRVPDTQYF. As DNA, the CDR3 is TGTGCCACCGACAGGGGGAGGGTGCCAGATACGCAGTATTTT.

The chain is built from TRBV29-1 and TRBJ2-7, with D possibly matching TRBD1 (5 bases). This CDR3 has 14 amino acids. V lost 0 bases and J 1 base, leaving 10 bases between the germline ends. Germline V gives CDR1 SQVTM, CDR2 ANQGSEA. As DNA, the CDR3 is TGCAGCGTTGAAGATAGGCAGGGTTCCTACGAGCAGTACTTC. It specifies CSVEDRQGSYEQYF.

This chain links TRBV12-3 or TRBV12-4 with TRBJ2-7; D gene ambiguous. V lost 5 bases, J lost 3 bases, and 8 bases lay in between. The CDR3 is 12 residues long. This CDR3 reads CASSPRDYEQYF. The CDR3 coding sequence is TGTGCCAGCAGTCCCCGCGACTACGAGCAGTACTTC.

The chain links TRBV30 to TRBJ1-1, with D unresolved. Trimming pared 3 bases from V and 4 bases from J, leaving 21 bases between. This CDR3 contains 16 residues. Germline V gene lookup returns CDR1 GTSNPN and CDR2 SVGIG (reference sequence). CDR3 amino acids: CAWRIGRARGGTEAFF. As DNA, the CDR3 is TGTGCCTGGAGGATCGGACGGGCCCGTGGAGGCACTGAAGCTTTCTTT.

V is TRBV28 and J is TRBJ2-7; 7 bases map to TRBD1. This CDR3 has 13 residues. Germline V lookup: CDR1 MDHEN, CDR2 SYDVKM. J was trimmed by 4 bases and V by 2 bases; bases with no gene match: 2. CDR3 residues: CASSLGTDYEQYF. The CDR3, as DNA: TGTGCCAGCAGTTTAGGGACAGATTACGAGCAGTACTTC.

The CDR3 reads CASRSTARVATGQYF. CDR3 DNA sequence: TGTGCCAGCAGATCGACCGCCAGGGTCGCTACCGGGCAGTACTTC. The V gene is TRBV28, the J gene TRBJ2-7; weak D call: TRBD1 (5 bases). V was clipped by 6 bases and J by 9 bases, with 24 bases between them. The germline V gene has CDR1 MDHEN and CDR2 SYDVKM. The CDR3 consists of 15 residues.

This sequence joins TRBV2 and TRBJ2-5; D is unclear. Germline lookup yields CDR1 SNHLY and CDR2 FYNNEI. The CDR3 has 13 amino acids. V was trimmed by 4 bases and J by 4 bases, leaving 10 bases between them. CDR3 in amino acids: CASSGFPRETQYF. CDR3 sequence (DNA): TGTGCCAGCAGTGGTTTTCCGAGAGAGACCCAGTACTTC.

The genes are TRBV28 and TRBJ1-2; 7 nucleotides agree with TRBD1. The ends lost 8 bases at V and 7 bases at J; junction bases unmatched: 22. CDR1 is MDHEN and CDR2 is SYDVKM in the germline V gene. The CDR3 consists of 17 residues. Here the CDR3 DNA reads TGTGCCAGCGGGGACCTTTCCCCGGGACAGAGTTTTCGTGGCTACACCTTC. Translating it yields CASGDLSPGQSFRGYTF.

In its sample, this clone was seen once. The chain recombines TRBV18 with TRBJ2-2, with D perhaps matching TRBD1 (6 bases). V lost 0 bases and J lost 0, with 14 bases in between. The CDR3 covers 18 residues. Looked up from germline, CDR1 is KGHSH and CDR2 is LQKENI. Here the CDR3 reads CASSPPRTVMANTGELFF. The CDR3 nucleotides are TGTGCCAGCTCACCACCCCGGACAGTCATGGCGAACACCGGGGAGCTGTTTTTT.

V is TRBV3-1 (or the pseudogene TRBV3-2) and J is TRBJ2-3; D may be TRBD2 (6 bases). The CDR3 spans 15 residues. Looked up from germline, CDR1 is LGHDT and CDR2 is YNNKEL (reference sequence). Trimming removed 0 bases at V and 3 bases at J, with 10 bases between. The CDR3 sequence is CASSQEQEGTDTQYF. The CDR3 nucleotides are TGTGCCAGCAGCCAAGAACAGGAGGGGACAGATACGCAGTATTTT.